This entry concerns a single T cell receptor beta chain. Its antigen is unknown. This specimen comes from a study of shared clonotypes between healthy human individuals. Within Nashville, Tennessee resided all donors, each a Caucasian adult. Findings of the study overall: Expectations were that clonotype sharing among donors would be affected by sequencing depth.

Generated by immunoSEQ multiplex PCR, the TCRdb table keeps only in-frame clones and is missing some. The table shows approximately 500,000 clones, with around 96% occurring only once. This CDR3 is 15 amino acids long. Germline CDR1 reads LGHNA; CDR2 reads YNFKEQ. The V and J ends lost 2 bases and 9 bases, in that order; junction bases with no gene match: 6. Sequenced sample: naive CD4+ T cells sorted from blood. Subset described: CD45RA+ positively selected. The chain joins TRBV4-2 to TRBJ1-6; 8 bases line up with TRBD1. The clonotype was recovered from a woman between 25 and 40 years old in good health. The CDR3 DNA follows: TGTGCCAGCAGCCAACAGACAGGGGTTGCTTCACCCCTCCACTTT. Its protein is CASSQQTGVASPLHF.